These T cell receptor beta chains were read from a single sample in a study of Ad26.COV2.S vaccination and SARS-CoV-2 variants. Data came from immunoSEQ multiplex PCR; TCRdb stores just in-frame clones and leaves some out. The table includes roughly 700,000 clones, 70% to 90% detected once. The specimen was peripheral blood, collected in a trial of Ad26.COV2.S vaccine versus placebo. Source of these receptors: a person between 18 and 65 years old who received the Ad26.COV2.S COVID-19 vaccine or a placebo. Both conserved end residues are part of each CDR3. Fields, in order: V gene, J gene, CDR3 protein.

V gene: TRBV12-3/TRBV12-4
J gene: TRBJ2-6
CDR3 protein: CASRHSGANVLTF

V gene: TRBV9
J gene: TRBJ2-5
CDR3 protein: CASSSTTGRQETQYF

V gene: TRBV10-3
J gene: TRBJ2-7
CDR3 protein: CAISAVGGPSYEQYF

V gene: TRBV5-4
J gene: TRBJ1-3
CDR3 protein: CASSMDSLSGNTIYF

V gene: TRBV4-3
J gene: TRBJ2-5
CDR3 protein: CASSRRTGGETQYF

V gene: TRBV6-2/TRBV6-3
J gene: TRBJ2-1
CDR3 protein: CASSLGNEQFF

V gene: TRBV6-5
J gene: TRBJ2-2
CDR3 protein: CASSPDRTNTGELFF

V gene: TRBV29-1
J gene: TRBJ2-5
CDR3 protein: CSAQGGLGQETQYF

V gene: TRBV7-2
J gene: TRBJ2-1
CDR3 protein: CASSLARYNEQFF

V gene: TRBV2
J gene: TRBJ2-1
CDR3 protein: CASSEVAGNEQFF

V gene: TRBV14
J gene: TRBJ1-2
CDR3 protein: CASSQVRSGTAAGYTF

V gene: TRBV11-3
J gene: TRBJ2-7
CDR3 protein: CASRGLAGVLYEQYF

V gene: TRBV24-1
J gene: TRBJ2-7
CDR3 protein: CATSDLRGYEQYF

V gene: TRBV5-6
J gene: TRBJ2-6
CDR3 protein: CASSLNGGSSSGANVLTF

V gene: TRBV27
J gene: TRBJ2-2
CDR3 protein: CASSPRAATGELFF

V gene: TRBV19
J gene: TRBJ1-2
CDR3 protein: CASSPTGSGGYTF

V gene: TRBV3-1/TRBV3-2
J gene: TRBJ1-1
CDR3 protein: CASSQGLMNTEAFF

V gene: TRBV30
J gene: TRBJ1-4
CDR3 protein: CAWSSTAGRGEKLFF

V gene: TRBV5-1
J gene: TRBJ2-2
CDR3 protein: CAGHGPWTFNTGELFF

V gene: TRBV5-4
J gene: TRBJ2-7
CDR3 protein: CASSLDRTGVYEQYF

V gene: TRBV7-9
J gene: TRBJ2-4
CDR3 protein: CASSFGGRGNIQYF

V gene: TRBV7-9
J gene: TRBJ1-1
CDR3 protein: CASSSYRTSMNTEAFF

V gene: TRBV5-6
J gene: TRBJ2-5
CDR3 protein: CASSPSRGRQETQYF

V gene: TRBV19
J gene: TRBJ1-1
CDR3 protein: CASISPGARTEAFF

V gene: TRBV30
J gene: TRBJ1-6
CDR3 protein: CAWSVRGNHLLHF